Listed here are 27 T cell receptor beta chains from one sample, sequenced in a study of human T cells and chemical hapten exposure. Time point denoted: pre-sensitization, week 0. Sample treatment: therapeutic diphenylcyclopropenone sensitization with weekly scalp DPC. TCRdb reprocessed the RACE reads with MiXCR, giving one entry per CDR3 protein. The sample has 280,000 or so distinct CDR3 sequences, around 7% seen once. Sequenced material: whole blood, taken in connection with sensitization to the hapten diphenylcyclopropenone (DPC). These receptors were obtained from a man in his late teens or twenties with alopecia areata. Some clones in this sample may be carry-over from other donors' samples.

This clonotype was counted a few times. This rearrangement joins TRBV18 to TRBJ2-7; D is ambiguous. CDR1 and CDR2 from the germline V gene are KGHSH and LQKENI. The CDR3 totals 12 residues. Trimming shortened V by 2 bases and J by 4 bases, and 6 bases separated the two germline ends. CDR3 DNA: TGTGCCAGCTCACCAATCCAGTACGAGCAGTACTTC. This codes for CASSPIQYEQYF. Filled out from reference TRBV18 and TRBJ2-7, the complete variable domain reads NAGVMQNPRHLVRRRGQEARLRCSPMKGHSHVYWYRQLPEEGLKFMVYLQKENIIDESGMPKERFSAEFPKEGPSILRIQQVVRGDSAAYFCASSPIQYEQYFGPGTRLTVT.

Details on this clonotype: A much larger clone lies a single base off, so this may be a read error. The V gene is TRBV20-1, the J gene TRBJ2-1, with 10 bases that match TRBD2. The CDR3 extends over 14 amino acids. The V and J ends lost 5 bases and 10 bases, in that order; junction bases with no gene match: 11. The germline V gene has CDR1 DFQATT and CDR2 SNEGSKA (reference sequence). CDR3 nucleotide sequence: TGCAGTGCTGGGAAAGCGGGGGGGCCCTACGAGCAGTTCTTC. Protein sequence: CSAGKAGGPYEQFF.

The V gene is TRBV11-2, the J gene TRBJ2-7; D tentatively reads TRBD1 or TRBD2 (5 bases each). Trimming pared 1 base from V and 3 bases from J, leaving 10 bases between. This CDR3 has 14 amino acids. Germline CDR1 SGHAT, CDR2 FQNNGV. The CDR3 DNA follows: TGTGCCAGCAGCTTAGCGGGGCCTTTCTACGAGCAGTACTTC. Translated, it gives CASSLAGPFYEQYF.

This clonotype was found once. The rearrangement links TRBV11-2 to TRBJ2-5, with D possibly being TRBD2 (5 bases). Trimming left V 5 bases short and J 7 bases short, with 20 bases between. CDR3 length equals 15 residues. Germline V lookup: CDR1 SGHAT, CDR2 FQNNGV. The CDR3 region has the DNA TGTGCCAGCAGCCCCGTGGTTAACAGCGGCTGGACCCAGTACTTC. It is translated as CASSPVVNSGWTQYF. The full variable domain, completed using reference TRBV11-2 and TRBJ2-5, is EAGVAQSPRYKIIEKRQSVAFWCNPISGHATLYWYQQILGQGPKLLIQFQNNGVVDDSQLPKDRFSAERLKGVDSTLKIQPAKLEDSAVYLCASSPVVNSGWTQYFGPGTRLLVL.

The genes are TRBV28 and TRBJ1-4, with D perhaps TRBD1 (6 bases). The germline gives CDR1 MDHEN, CDR2 SYDVKM. The CDR3 sequence is 16 residues long. The V gene lost 6 bases and the J gene lost 0 bases, with 14 bases spanning the gap. The chain's CDR3 is CASRIWGGTTNEKLFF. Written as DNA, the CDR3 is TGTGCCAGCAGAATTTGGGGGGGCACAACTAATGAAAAACTGTTTTTT.

This clonotype has just a few counts. V gene TRBV3-1 combines with J gene TRBJ2-3; either TRBD1 or TRBD2 may supply D (5 bases each). CDR3 length: 16 residues. With 8 bases removed from V and 3 bases from J, the gap between germline ends came to 21 bases. Germline V gene lookup returns CDR1 LGHDT and CDR2 YNNKEL (reference sequence). CDR3 sequence reads: CASAPGLPEVTDTQYF. The CDR3 coding sequence is TGTGCCAGCGCCCCGGGGCTCCCCGAGGTAACAGATACGCAGTATTTT.

This clonotype has just a few counts. The J gene is TRBJ1-1, the V gene TRBV6-6; D remains unclear. This CDR3 has 11 residues. V was trimmed by 6 bases and J by 2 bases, leaving 4 bases between them. The V gene's germline CDR1 is MNHNY and CDR2 SVGAGI (reference sequence). CDR3 coding DNA: TGTGCCAGCAGGGCTAACACTGAAGCTTTCTTT. Translated, it gives CASRANTEAFF.

At least ten counts were recorded for this clonotype. The rearrangement uses TRBV20-1 and TRBJ2-7, with D perhaps TRBD2 (5 bases). V was shortened by 8 bases and J by 1 base, with 18 bases between the two germline ends. Germline values: CDR1 DFQATT, CDR2 SNEGSKA (reference sequence). CDR3 length: 14 amino acids. CDR3 in amino acids: CSPKGWRASYEQYF. CDR3 coding DNA: TGCAGTCCCAAGGGTTGGCGGGCATCCTACGAGCAGTACTTC.

The sample holds a few counts of this clonotype. The genes are TRBV5-6 and TRBJ2-5, with D perhaps TRBD2 (5 bases). Trimming removed 6 bases at V and 5 bases at J, with 14 bases between. Germline CDR1 reads SGHDT; CDR2 reads YYEEEE. CDR3 size: 13 residues. The CDR3 spells CASTLRRAETQYF. The CDR3 coding sequence is TGTGCCAGCACCTTAAGGCGGGCCGAGACCCAGTACTTC.

The table lists this clonotype with a few counts. V usage is TRBV24-1 and J usage is TRBJ2-2, with no clear D. The CDR3 contains 15 residues. Germline V gene data show CDR1 as KGHDR and CDR2 as SFDVKD. Trimming removed 4 bases from V and 6 bases from J, with 14 bases in between. CDR3 protein: CATSDPLSVAGELFF. The CDR3 bases are TGTGCCACCAGTGACCCCCTCAGCGTCGCCGGGGAGCTGTTTTTT.

This chain joins TRBV4-3 and TRBJ2-1, with 7 bases identical to TRBD1. V dropped 3 bases and J dropped 4; count of bases not matched to a gene: 3. Germline CDR1 is LGHNA and CDR2 is YSLEER. CDR3 length: 14 amino acids. CDR3 bases: TGCGCCAGCAGCCAGGACAGGCTGTACAATGAGCAGTTCTTC. The encoded protein is CASSQDRLYNEQFF.

This sequence joins TRBV11-1 and TRBJ2-3; D not resolved. Trimming pared 7 bases from V and 4 bases from J, leaving 18 bases between. The germline gives CDR1 SGHAT, CDR2 FQDESV (reference sequence). This CDR3 region has 15 residues. The CDR3 spells CASTVAKTKADTQYF. CDR3 coding DNA: TGTGCCAGCACTGTCGCGAAGACGAAGGCAGATACGCAGTATTTT.

This clonotype was recorded many times. The chain joins TRBV3-1 to TRBJ2-1, with D hard to call. The V gene lost 3 bases and the J gene lost 5 bases, with 8 bases spanning the gap. The CDR3 length is 13 residues. Looked up from germline, CDR1 is LGHDT and CDR2 is YNNKEL (reference sequence). CDR3 in DNA: TGTGCCAGCAGCCACGTTCTGGACAATGAGCAGTTCTTC. Translation: CASSHVLDNEQFF.

This clonotype was found many times. The rearrangement uses TRBV29-1 and TRBJ2-1; 10 bases are shared with TRBD1. Trimming cost V 1 base and J 7 bases; bases outside gene matches: 7. The length of the CDR3 is 15 residues. CDR1 is SQVTM, CDR2 ANQGSEA, per germline. The CDR3 loop reads CSVEAGTGDRNEQFF. The CDR3 region has the DNA TGCAGCGTTGAAGCCGGGACAGGGGATCGGAATGAGCAGTTCTTC.

This chain uses TRBV5-1 with TRBJ2-5; possible D gene TRBD2, 6 bases. The germline V gene has CDR1 SGHRS and CDR2 YFSETQ. V lost 3 bases and J 5 bases, leaving 14 bases between the germline ends. CDR3 size: 14 residues. The CDR3 DNA reads TGCGCCAGCAGCTGGGGGGACGCAGCTGAGACCCAGTACTTC. It specifies CASSWGDAAETQYF.

This clonotype was recorded a few times. This sequence joins TRBV27 and TRBJ2-7; TRBD1 matches at 7 bases. Germline V gene data show CDR1 as MNHEY and CDR2 as SMNVEV (reference sequence). V lost 8 bases and J lost 0; bases outside the gene matches: 16. The CDR3 is 17 residues long. The CDR3 loop is CASYPDGTAKSSYEQYV. CDR3 DNA: TGTGCCAGCTACCCAGATGGGACAGCAAAATCCTCCTACGAGCAGTACGTC.

The V call is TRBV13, the J call TRBJ2-7, with TRBD2 identical over 11 bases. V dropped 1 base and J dropped 6; count of bases not matched to a gene: 11. Looked up from germline, CDR1 is PRHDT and CDR2 is FYEKMQ (reference sequence). The CDR3 contains 17 residues. CDR3 DNA sequence: TGTGCCAGCAGCTTAGTTCCCGGACTAGCGGGTCGCCTCGAGCAGTACTTC. This gives the protein CASSLVPGLAGRLEQYF.

J is TRBJ2-1 and V is TRBV29-1, with no clear D. CDR1 is SQVTM, CDR2 ANQGSEA, per germline. This CDR3 is built from 11 residues. Trimming took 3 bases from V and 15 from J, leaving 15 bases between them. The CDR3 DNA follows: TGCAGCGTTGAGGTCGGTAGAGTTCTGTTCTTC. This encodes CSVEVGRVLFF.

This chain connects TRBV7-2 to TRBJ2-7; unclear D gene. The CDR3 spans 13 residues. Trimming cost V 0 bases and J 2 bases, with 5 bases left between them. CDR1 is SGHTA and CDR2 is FQGNSA in the germline V gene. DNA for the CDR3: TGTGCCAGCAGCTTAGCTATAGCCTACGAGCAGTACGTC. It yields the protein CASSLAIAYEQYV.

The chain uses TRBV24-1 and TRBJ1-5; a weak D match, TRBD1 (5 bases). The CDR3 extends over 13 amino acids. CDR1 is KGHDR, CDR2 SFDVKD, per germline. Trimming took 9 bases from V and 0 from J, leaving 8 bases between them. CDR3 residues: CATEGYSNQPQHF. DNA for the CDR3: TGTGCCACCGAGGGGTATAGCAATCAGCCCCAGCATTTT.

This clonotype was recorded many times. The CDR3 region has the DNA TGTGCCAGCAGCCCGACGGGAAAAGACAGCGGCTACACCTTC. Translated, it gives CASSPTGKDSGYTF. The rearrangement joins TRBV7-3 to TRBJ1-2; D may be TRBD1 (5 bases). CDR1 and CDR2 (germline): SGHTA, FQGTGA. This CDR3 is built from 14 residues. V was pared by 5 bases and J by 8 bases, with 18 bases between.

This chain connects TRBV4-3 to TRBJ2-1; no clear D gene. CDR1 is LGHNA and CDR2 is YSLEER in the germline V gene. The length of the CDR3 is 16 residues. Trimming took off 1 base at V and 6 bases at J, with 16 bases between the two ends. The CDR3 DNA reads as TGCGCCAGCAGCCAAGGTGGATTGGGCTTGGCCAATGAGCAGTTCTTC. Protein product: CASSQGGLGLANEQFF.

In this sample, this clonotype turned up a few times. The chain carries TRBV5-1 and TRBJ2-1; D gene unclear. V lost 0 bases, J lost 0 bases, and 10 bases lay in between. The length of the CDR3 is 16 residues. Germline CDR1 SGHRS, CDR2 YFSETQ. Here the CDR3 reads CASSLGPGFSYNEQFF. The DNA of the CDR3 is TGCGCCAGCAGCTTGGGGCCCGGCTTCTCCTACAATGAGCAGTTCTTC.

The chain recombines TRBV6-2 or TRBV6-3 with TRBJ2-1, with D perhaps matching TRBD2 (5 bases). With 8 bases removed from V and 6 bases from J, the gap between germline ends came to 20 bases. Germline loops: CDR1 MNHEY, CDR2 SVGEGT. This CDR3 spans 15 amino acids. The CDR3 DNA reads as TGTGCCAGCCACTTGGAGGCGGGTGAGTCCAATGAGCAGTTCTTC. Translating gives CASHLEAGESNEQFF.

Ten or more counts support this clonotype. The J gene is TRBJ2-1, the V gene TRBV27, with D tentatively TRBD1 (6 bases). The CDR3 totals 16 residues. Germline CDR1 reads MNHEY; CDR2 reads SMNVEV (reference sequence). The V gene lost 5 bases and the J gene lost 1 base, with 15 bases spanning the gap. The CDR3 coding sequence is TGTGCCAGCAGTACCAACAGGGCTGGGTCCTACAATGAGCAGTTCTTC. Protein: CASSTNRAGSYNEQFF.

The sample holds many counts of this clonotype. This chain connects TRBV7-2 to TRBJ2-2; D is unclear. This CDR3 is 15 amino acids long. V lost 0 bases and J lost 7, with 12 bases in between. CDR1 is SGHTA and CDR2 is FQGNSA in the germline V gene. Written as DNA, the CDR3 is TGTGCCAGCAGCTTAGCGAGTATAAAGGGCGGGGAGCTGTTTTTT. This gives the protein CASSLASIKGGELFF.

This clonotype was seen more than once but under ten times. This chain connects TRBV4-3 to TRBJ1-1; D remains unclear. This CDR3 has 16 amino acids. Trimming removed 0 bases from V and 7 bases from J, with 18 bases in between. In germline, CDR1 is LGHNA, CDR2 YSLEER. The CDR3 loop is CASSQDYGLPTGEAFF. CDR3 coding DNA: TGCGCCAGCAGCCAAGATTACGGACTCCCAACGGGTGAAGCTTTCTTT.